This T cell receptor beta chain derives from a study of blood T cell repertoires in COVID-19. The CDR3 runs to 13 residues. CDR1 and CDR2 from the germline V gene are MNHEY and SVGAGI. V lost 7 bases and J lost 0; bases outside the gene matches: 2. Researchers sorted participants into cohorts using their self-reported clinical history. Under the authors' procedure: Researchers report that nucleated cell counts were estimated from reference gene primer amplification. The data were produced by immunoSEQ multiplex PCR, yet TCRdb's version contains in-frame clones alone and is incomplete. The V and J calls and the clone size are those of that table, but D and trimming were determined from the DNA. The table shows a few hundred thousand clones, with 70% to 90% occurring only once.

The sequencing sample was made of PBMCs or T cells enriched from blood (not recorded which). The chain couples TRBV6-5 to TRBJ1-1, with TRBD1 matching over 7 bases. The source is a woman aged 18-29 years who had recovered from COVID-19. CDR3 sequence reads: CASIQGVNTEAFF. In DNA, the CDR3 is TGTGCCAGCATCCAGGGGGTGAACACTGAAGCTTTCTTT.